This T cell receptor (beta chain) comes out of a study of cytomegalovirus exposure and HLA in healthy donors. Study conclusions and caveats: The authors excluded some V segments, including TRBV6-2 and TRBV6-3, as indistinguishable.

Germline assignment: CDR1 SEHNR and CDR2 FQNEAQ (reference sequence). The length of the CDR3 is 15 residues. Notes on this clone: Its antigen is not known. The germline gene is not matched at one end of the junction; a read error may be the cause.

13 Jbeta primers and 60 Vbeta primers were used for the PCR. Here immunoSEQ multiplex PCR was the method, and the copy in TCRdb shows in-frame clones only, minus some. Of approximately 270,000 clones listed, about four fifths are singletons. The sequenced material came from PBMCs. This TCR came from a girl aged 2-10 years in good health and CMV-seronegative. J is TRBJ1-2 and V is TRBV7-9, with 9 bases identical to TRBD1. The CDR3 DNA reads as TGTTCCAGCAGCCCGAGCTGGGACAGGGAGGATGGCTACACCTTC. This encodes CSSSPSWDREDGYTF.